This passage covers 5 T cell receptor beta chains from one sample sequenced in a study of shared clonotypes between healthy human individuals. Clones were read by immunoSEQ multiplex PCR, and TCRdb kept only the in-frame ones, dropping some. The sample carries 1.6 million or so clones, around 98.5% recorded once. Source material: naive CD4+ T cells sorted from blood. Indicated subset: CD45RA+ positively selected. These receptors were obtained from a man younger than 40 in good health.

This sequence joins TRBV28 and TRBJ2-1; D remains ambiguous. The CDR3 runs 14 residues. Trimming cost V 5 bases and J 2 bases, with 10 bases left between them. The germline V gene encodes CDR1 MDHEN and CDR2 SYDVKM. The CDR3 nucleotides read TGTGCCAGCAGTCAAAGACAAACCTACAATGAGCAGTTCTTC. Amino acid sequence: CASSQRQTYNEQFF.

This clone was detected once. This chain joins TRBV11-2 and TRBJ2-5; no clear D. Germline CDR1 is SGHAT and CDR2 is FQNNGV. The CDR3 is 14 residues long. Trimming left V 2 bases short and J 5 bases short, with 12 bases between. In DNA, the CDR3 is TGTGCCAGCAGCTTAAACATTTTCGGGGAGACCCAGTACTTC. It specifies CASSLNIFGETQYF.

The V call is TRBV9, the J call TRBJ2-1, with TRBD2 matching 7 bases. Germline V gene data show CDR1 as SGDLS and CDR2 as YYNGEE. V trimming: 3 bases; J trimming: 4 bases; junction bases outside the gene matches: 7. The CDR3 loop spans 15 amino acids. The CDR3 nucleotides read TGTGCCAGCAGCGACCGGGGCGGGAGTTACAATGAGCAGTTCTTC. The encoded protein is CASSDRGGSYNEQFF.

The genes are TRBV6-4 and TRBJ2-7; the D gene could be TRBD1 or TRBD2 (5 bases each). The CDR3 has 14 amino acids. Germline CDR1 is MRHNA and CDR2 is SNTAGT. With 5 bases removed from V and 7 bases from J, the gap between germline ends came to 18 bases. CDR3 DNA sequence: TGTGCCAGCAGTCAACAGGCGACGTCGGGGGAGCAGTACTTC. This translates into CASSQQATSGEQYF.

This CDR3 reads CASRTRESGNTIYF. The CDR3 coding sequence is TGTGCCAGCAGGACCAGGGAATCTGGAAACACCATATATTTT. The chain carries TRBV6-5 and TRBJ1-3; D may be TRBD1 (5 bases). The germline CDR1 and CDR2 sequences are MNHEY and SVGAGI. This CDR3 comprises 14 residues. V lost 6 bases and J 1 base, leaving 10 bases between the germline ends.